This T cell receptor (beta chain) was sequenced during a study of cytomegalovirus exposure and HLA in healthy donors. Across the study: One earlier analysis, a look at around 170 million T cells, found some 120 million unique TCR beta sequences. Study results and caveats: HLA alleles were associated with roughly 17,000 TCR beta sequences in a later analysis at 0.05 false discovery rate. Analyses of presence/absence relied on an assumption of roughly uniform sequencing depth across donors. Certain sequence variants were highly shared and formed a cluster, and this cluster was likely a sequencing artifact.

Germline V gene data show CDR1 as SGHTA and CDR2 as FQGNSA. The CDR3 loop spans 15 amino acids. V dropped 5 bases and J dropped 8 bases, with 18 bases sitting between them. This PCR relied on a set of 60 Vbeta primers and 13 Jbeta primers. Produced via immunoSEQ multiplex PCR; TCRdb's table is partial and in-frame only. The table has 150,000 to 200,000 clones, around 80% seen once. Turning to this clone: What it binds is unknown.

The sample comprised PBMCs. The clonotype was recovered from a woman in her twenties or thirties in good health and CMV-seronegative. The rearrangement joins TRBV7-2 to TRBJ1-4; D not certain. In DNA, the CDR3 is TGTGCCAGCAGCCGCGGACCGGGGTGGAGAGAAAAACTGTTTTTT. Its protein product is CASSRGPGWREKLFF. The whole variable domain, remainder taken from reference TRBV7-2 and TRBJ1-4, is GAGVSQSPSNKVTEKGKDVELRCDPISGHTALYWYRQSLGQGLEFLIYFQGNSAPDKSGLPSDRFSAERTGGSVSTLTIQRTQQEDSAVYLCASSRGPGWREKLFFGSGTQLSVL.